The clone carrying this T cell receptor beta chain came up a few times. The source of the sample is a study of T-cell reconstitution after alpha-beta-depleted transplantation in children. Library preparation (for TCRbeta) was performed with unique molecular identifiers. A single record per CDR3 protein comes from TCRdb applying MiXCR to the PCR reads. Of some 530,000 distinct CDR3 sequences in the sample, around an eighth are singletons; the top ten hold more than 5.5%. Trimming removed 5 bases from V and 2 bases from J; junction bases left unmatched: 12. There are 17 residues in the CDR3. Germline V gene sequence: CDR1 MNHNS, CDR2 SASEGT.

Material: PBMCs from the stem cell graft donor, obtained from the stem cell graft. The chain employs TRBV6-1 and TRBJ2-7; 10 nucleotides line up with TRBD2. The receptor was derived from a human donor who donated a stem cell graft to a child with combined immunodeficiency. The CDR3 loop reads CASSRGATSGAAYEQYF. The CDR3 DNA reads as TGTGCCAGCAGTCGAGGGGCTACTAGCGGGGCCGCCTACGAGCAGTACTTC.